This T cell receptor (beta chain) was identified during a study of beta chain features in type 1 diabetes (dated by TCRdb to about 2018). Background for the entire study: No differences in mean age, gender distribution, total cell number or subset yield were found between patients and healthy donors. Across all samples, fewer than 130 million sorted cells were examined, and cell number per subset correlated strongly with RNA yield. In the study, recently diagnosed type 1 diabetes patients and matched healthy donors were compared on the TCRB repertoires of their sorted circulating CD4+ T cell subsets. Naive and central memory subsets were obtained from all 30 or so donors, but regulatory and stem cell-like memory subsets were isolated from only 8 patients and roughly 8 healthy donors.

This clone has just a few counts. This receptor's antigen is unknown. Per-base quality was not reported, and no clone a single base away is much larger than it. From each donor, a single peripheral blood sample of about 120 mL on average was drawn into heparinised tubes. A BD FACSAria II and a panel including CD45RO, CCR7, CD25, CD127, CD95 and CD27 were used to sort naive, central memory, regulatory and stem cell-like memory CD4+ T cells. Purity was above 98% for every sorted population. Right away, PBMCs were isolated by Lymphoprep density gradient centrifugation and were stained directly, with no culture step. To minimize batch effects, samples were stained and sorted in pairs, one healthy donor with one patient per experiment. The paper's findings and limits, for the study overall: Naive, central memory and regulatory TCRB repertoires appeared more similar among patients than among healthy donors. In all four CD4+ subsets, TCRB CDR3 length was moderately but significantly shorter in type 1 diabetes patients. Sequencing cDNA rather than genomic DNA could over-represent highly expressing activated cells, although activation and CD3 levels did not differ between groups. Only small numbers of individuals were included in the HLA sub-analyses, which left unresolved whether HLA type had any influence on TCRB rearrangement. At VDJ recombination sites, patients with type 1 diabetes made fewer insertions and deleted more nucleotides, a pattern implying thymic rearrangement abnormalities. PCR might favor shorter templates, but patient and control samples were amplified and corrected together, so any skew would affect both groups equally.

The High Capacity cDNA Reverse Transcription Kit was used to reverse transcribe all of the isolated RNA, meaning that expressed TCRB transcripts were what got sequenced. Deep immunoSEQ sequencing was applied to naive, central memory and regulatory T cell samples, giving an average of roughly 3.5 million total reads per sample. Sorted cells were lysed in RLT buffer and RNA was extracted with DNase-treated RNeasy Micro or Mini kits, depending on cell number. To prevent cross-contamination, each cell subset was processed individually, whereas patient and healthy donor samples were processed jointly. TCRB sequences were amplified from cDNA with the immunoSEQ multiplex PCR, producing 87-bp fragments spanning the CDR3 region. The amplicons were sequenced using the Illumina HiSeq platform. As for the original processing: PCR bias was corrected computationally using synthetic template baselines, and reads within Hamming distance 2 were collapsed, with unmergeable singletons discarded. Reads were aligned to IMGT to assign V, D and J genes, CDR3 length, and insertions or deletions at six rearrangement sites. Within each subset, clonotype counts were normalized to sorted cell number, after which true diversity and Gini coefficients were computed with the tcR R package. The overlap coefficient, calculated on TCRB nucleotide sequences, was used to quantify repertoire sharing. Out-of-frame TCRB sequences from naive cells were analyzed to stand in for the pre-selection repertoire. TCRdb re-hosts the immuneACCESS table, in-frame sequences only. Its copies lack some clones; in the studies checked, an unresolved V gene accounts for under half of them, and the cause for the rest is not known. V and J calls and clone size follow that table, whereas D and trimming were derived from the DNA. The sample has a few hundred thousand clones on record, roughly 14% of them singletons. Of the sample, about 0.034% is held by the ten largest clones.

Trimming removed 5 bases from V and 4 bases from J, leaving 12 bases between the germline ends. CDR1 and CDR2 (LGHNT, FRNRAP) derive from the germline V gene. The cysteine opens and the phenylalanine closes a CDR3 of 14 amino acids. The read is trimmed to its CDR3 DNA, 42 bases read in frame from base 1. Sequenced sample: naive CD4+ T cells from blood. What the cell subset or site label conveys for this sample: true naive CD4+ T cells. The receptor was isolated from a man aged 25 to 40 in good health. The rearrangement joined TRBV12-5 to TRBJ2-1; 6 matching bases give a weak D call of TRBD1. The CDR3 here reads CASGPGQIYNEQFF. The base sequence is TGTGCTAGTGGTCCTGGACAGATTTACAATGAGCAGTTCTTC.